The source of this T cell receptor (beta chain) is a study of T cell repertoires in cytomegalovirus infection. Across the study: Public signatures in TCR beta pointed to CMV infection and matching HLA type. Broader study findings: Carriers of CMV and the relevant HLA type were discriminated by public TCR beta frequency. Within the response measured ex vivo, HLA-C-restricted CMV-specific TCR beta clonotypes were dominant.

MiXCR was run by TCRdb on the reads, yielding one entry per CDR3 protein. The sample carries around 300,000 distinct CDR3 sequences, over 7.5% recorded once. This clonotype was found many times. Its antigen is undetermined. Trimming took 1 base from V and 1 from J, leaving 11 bases between them. CDR3 length equals 16 residues. Germline V gene sequence: CDR1 SGHTA, CDR2 FQGNSA. The receptor comes from a human donor in good health (CMV status not recorded). Some clones in this sample may be carry-over from other donors' samples. The chain recombines TRBV7-2 with TRBJ2-4; no firm D call. Source material: PBMCs. The chain's CDR3 is CASSLVQKSAKNIQYF. CDR3 coding DNA: TGTGCCAGCAGCTTAGTACAAAAATCCGCCAAAAACATTCAGTACTTC.